This is a list of T cell receptor beta chains from one sample in a study of control samples from healthy donors and cancer patients. Using immunoSEQ multiplex PCR, the repertoire was profiled, and TCRdb retains in-frame clones only, with some absent. Altogether about 150,000 clones are present, over 90% being singletons, with the ten largest covering around 2.2%. Sequencing input: blood. The source is a man aged 45-65 years in good health. CDR3s include the opening cysteine and the closing phenylalanine or tryptophan. D genes are given only for firm matches. Clone size is given for some rows only: seen once, a few or many times, or a class if the clone is expanded.

J gene	D gene	V gene	clone size	CDR3 DNA	CDR3 protein
TRBJ2-1	-	TRBV11-2	-	TGTGCCAGCAGCTTAGGGCTAAAGAATGAGCAGTTCTTC	CASSLGLKNEQFF
TRBJ2-7	-	TRBV7-9	-	TGTGCCAGCAGCTTAGCACCCACCTACGAGCAGTACTTC	CASSLAPTYEQYF
TRBJ1-2	-	TRBV30	-	TGTGCCTGGAGTGTACAGGGAGATGGCTACACCTTC	CAWSVQGDGYTF
TRBJ2-7	TRBD1	TRBV4-1	-	TGCGCCAGCAGCTCCGGGACAGGGTGGTCCGAGCAGTACTTC	CASSSGTGWSEQYF
TRBJ2-7	-	TRBV29-1	-	TGCAGCGTTGAAGATCGCCCCCACGAGCAGTACTTC	CSVEDRPHEQYF
TRBJ1-6	TRBD1	TRBV10-3	-	TGTGCCATCAGAGAATCAACAGGGGGCTCCTATAATTCACCCCTCCACTTT	CAIRESTGGSYNSPLHF
TRBJ1-5	TRBD1	TRBV5-1	-	TGCGCCAGCAGCCTGGGACAGGCGGGGAGCAATCAGCCCCAGCATTTT	CASSLGQAGSNQPQHF
TRBJ2-4	-	TRBV5-4	-	TGTGCCAGCAGGGGGACCAAAAACATTCAGTACTTC	CASRGTKNIQYF
TRBJ2-5	-	TRBV28	-	TGTGCCAGCAGTTTATCCGCCGGCACAGGCTACCAAGAGACCCAGTACTTC	CASSLSAGTGYQETQYF
TRBJ2-1	-	TRBV5-8	-	TGTGCCAGCAGCTTAAGGCCGGGTGAGCAGTTCTTC	CASSLRPGEQFF
TRBJ2-6	TRBD2	TRBV10-3	-	TGTGCCATCAGTGAGTCGGGTGGCGGGAGCTCTGGGGCCAACGTCCTGACTTTC	CAISESGGGSSGANVLTF
TRBJ1-3	-	TRBV3-1/TRBV3-2	-	TGTGCCAGCAGCCAACGACCGGCTGGAAACACCATATATTTT	CASSQRPAGNTIYF
TRBJ2-5	-	TRBV5-1	-	TGCGCCAGCAGCTTGAAGGGGGGGTCGGAGACCCAGTACTTC	CASSLKGGSETQYF
TRBJ1-2	-	TRBV2	-	TGTGCCAGCAGTGAGGACAGCTATGGCTACACCTTC	CASSEDSYGYTF
TRBJ1-4	-	TRBV5-5	once	TGTGCCAGCAGTCCCGGGGGGACATCAACTAATGAAAAACTGTTTTTT	CASSPGGTSTNEKLFF
TRBJ2-1	TRBD2	TRBV6-1	-	TGTGCCAGCAGTGAAAGTCGACTAGCGGGGAATGAGCAGTTCTTC	CASSESRLAGNEQFF
TRBJ1-2	TRBD1	TRBV5-4	-	TGTGCCAGCAGCTTGGCGCAGGGGGCCCCACCTGGCTATGGCTACACCTTC	CASSLAQGAPPGYGYTF
TRBJ2-5	TRBD2	TRBV30	-	TGTGCCTGGAGGCCGGGACTAACAAGAAAGTACCAAGAGACCCAGTACTTC	CAWRPGLTRKYQETQYF
TRBJ1-2	-	TRBV24-1	-	TGTGCCACCAGTGATTTTTACAGGAACTATGGCTACACCTTC	CATSDFYRNYGYTF
TRBJ2-7	TRBD2	TRBV11-2	-	TGTGCCAGCAGCTTAGTCCCCGGGACTAGCCCCATCAAGCAGTACTTC	CASSLVPGTSPIKQYF
TRBJ2-7	-	TRBV3-1/TRBV3-2	once	TGTGCCAGCAGCCAAGGGGTAGTCGACGAGCAGTACTTC	CASSQGVVDEQYF
TRBJ1-5	-	TRBV19	-	TGTGCCAGTACCCCGGACAGAGTCAATCAGCCCCAGCATTTT	CASTPDRVNQPQHF
TRBJ2-2	TRBD2	TRBV5-1	-	TGCGCCAGCAGCTCCAACGCGGGAGGGACAACCGGGGAGCTGTTTTTT	CASSSNAGGTTGELFF
TRBJ2-3	-	TRBV21-1	-	TGTGCCAGGATTGGTGTCACAGATACGCAGTATTTT	CARIGVTDTQYF
TRBJ1-2	-	TRBV12-3/TRBV12-4	-	TGTGCCAGCATGACAAATAAGGGCTACACCTTC	CASMTNKGYTF
TRBJ2-7	-	TRBV15	-	TGTGCCACCAGCAGAGTTGATAGGTCGGTGCGGGAGCAGTACTTC	CATSRVDRSVREQYF
TRBJ2-5	-	TRBV28	-	TGTGCCAGCACTCCTTCCTGGGGACAAGAGACCCAGTACTTC	CASTPSWGQETQYF
TRBJ2-7	TRBD1	TRBV7-9	-	TGTGCCAGCAGCTTGCCAGGGGGAAACGAGCAGTACTTC	CASSLPGGNEQYF
TRBJ2-2	TRBD2	TRBV5-1	-	TGCGCCAGCAGCGGAGGACTAGCGGGAGTTGTGACCGGGGAGCTGTTTTTT	CASSGGLAGVVTGELFF
TRBJ2-5	TRBD2	TRBV4-1	-	TGCGCCAGCAGCCACCCCCTTTGGGGTAGCGGGAGCCAAGAGACCCAGTACTTC	CASSHPLWGSGSQETQYF
TRBJ2-2	-	TRBV24-1	-	TGTGCCACCAGTGATTTGAGGCGGAACACCGGGGAGCTGTTTTTT	CATSDLRRNTGELFF
TRBJ1-1	-	TRBV29-1	-	TGCAGCGTTGAACGGCAGGGCACTGAAGCTTTCTTT	CSVERQGTEAFF
TRBJ1-3	-	TRBV28	-	TGTGCCAGCTATCCGGGAGGGGCAGGTGGAAACACCATATATTTT	CASYPGGAGGNTIYF
TRBJ2-7	TRBD1	TRBV7-2	-	TGTGCCAGCAGCCACCGGGGACAGGGAACCTACGAGCAGTACTTC	CASSHRGQGTYEQYF
TRBJ1-2	-	TRBV7-8	-	TGTGCCAGCAGCACCCACGCTTTAGGCCGGCATCATGGCTACACCTTC	CASSTHALGRHHGYTF
TRBJ1-5	TRBD1	TRBV6-1	-	TGTGCCAGCAGTGAATTCAGGACAGGGAGTCAGCCCCAGCATTTT	CASSEFRTGSQPQHF
TRBJ1-2	-	TRBV14	-	TGTGCCAGCAGCCAAGGGGGAGGGGCTGGCTACACCTTC	CASSQGGGAGYTF
TRBJ1-5	-	TRBV2	-	TGTGCCAGCCTCTTGGACCTGAATCAGCCCCAGCATTTT	CASLLDLNQPQHF
TRBJ2-5	-	TRBV5-1	-	TGCGCCAGCAGCCACCTTGCGGACGGTCAAGAGACCCAGTACTTC	CASSHLADGQETQYF
TRBJ2-5	-	TRBV11-2	-	TGTGCCAGCAGCTTTACCCCCCGGGAGACCCAGTACTTC	CASSFTPRETQYF
TRBJ1-4	-	TRBV19	-	TGTGCCAGTAGCCGAGGACGGGCTAGTGAAAAACTGTTTTTT	CASSRGRASEKLFF
TRBJ2-7	-	TRBV29-1	-	TGCAGCGTTGGCCAGATCAACGAGCAGTACTTC	CSVGQINEQYF
TRBJ1-3	-	TRBV12-3/TRBV12-4	-	TGTGCCAGCAGTTTGGGCTCCTTCAACACCATATATTTT	CASSLGSFNTIYF
TRBJ1-6	TRBD1	TRBV10-3	-	TGTGCCATCAGTTTGACAGGGGATTCACCCCTCCACTTT	CAISLTGDSPLHF
TRBJ1-2	TRBD1	TRBV14	-	TGTGCCAGCAGCCCTTCCGGGACAGCCAACTATGGCTACACCTTC	CASSPSGTANYGYTF
TRBJ1-1	-	TRBV5-1	-	TGCGCCAGCAGCTCTGACGGTGTCACTGAAGCTTTCTTT	CASSSDGVTEAFF
TRBJ2-7	TRBD2	TRBV5-5	-	TGTGCCAGCAGATCTGGACTAGTGGGATCCTACGAGCAGTACTTC	CASRSGLVGSYEQYF
TRBJ2-1	TRBD1	TRBV30	-	TGTGCCTGGGGTCGTGGACAGGTCTACAATGAGCAGTTCTTC	CAWGRGQVYNEQFF
TRBJ1-5	-	TRBV27	-	TGTGCCAGCGGGGGGGGGAATAGCAATCAGCCCCAGCATTTT	CASGGGNSNQPQHF
TRBJ1-5	-	TRBV30	-	TGTGCCTGGAGTGCCCGAGGGACTTCCAATCAGCCCCAGCATTTT	CAWSARGTSNQPQHF
TRBJ1-6	TRBD1	TRBV28	-	TGTGCCAGCAGTTTAGACAGGGGTTATAATTCACCCCTCCACTTT	CASSLDRGYNSPLHF
TRBJ1-2	-	TRBV9	-	TGTGCCAGCAGCGTAGCGTACGGGATTGACTATGGCTACACCTTC	CASSVAYGIDYGYTF
TRBJ1-5	-	TRBV2	-	TGTGCCAGCAGTGTTGGGGCGGCGGGCAATCAGCCCCAGCATTTT	CASSVGAAGNQPQHF
TRBJ2-3	TRBD2	TRBV7-9	-	TGTGCCAGCAGCCCTACTTCTAGCGGGAGGGCAGATACGCAGTATTTT	CASSPTSSGRADTQYF
TRBJ1-4	-	TRBV13	-	TGTGCCAGCAGCCAGCTGAGGGGAACAACTAATGAAAAACTGTTTTTT	CASSQLRGTTNEKLFF